This is a list of T cell receptor beta chains from one sample in a study of blood T cell repertoires in COVID-19. Here immunoSEQ multiplex PCR was the method, and the copy in TCRdb shows in-frame clones only, minus some. The data show 60,000 to 65,000 clones, about 87% seen once. Input material: peripheral blood. These receptors all stem from a human donor with active COVID-19. The donor label of this sample is uncertain. Each CDR3 is given with its conserved first and last residue. D genes are given only for firm matches. For some rows the clone size is stated as once, few or many, or as a class when expanded; others skip it.

16	.	.	TRBV5-1	TRBJ2-3	TGCGCCAGCAGCTTGGGACATTCACTCCCCACAGATACGCAGTATTTT	CASSLGHSLPTDTQYF
13	.	.	TRBV25-1	TRBJ1-2	TGTGCCAGCAGTGAATGGGCCGCCTATGGCTACACCTTC	CASSEWAAYGYTF
15	TRBD1	.	TRBV27	TRBJ2-1	TGTGCCAGCAGTCATTCCGGGACAGGGGCAGATGAGCAGTTCTTC	CASSHSGTGADEQFF
16	TRBD1	.	TRBV25-1	TRBJ1-6	TGTGCCAGCAGTGCCTCAGGGGGCACCTATAATTCACCCCTCCACTTT	CASSASGGTYNSPLHF
15	.	once	TRBV6-2/TRBV6-3	TRBJ1-2	TGTGCCAGCAGTTATTCCGGACAGACAGCCTATGGCTACACCTTC	CASSYSGQTAYGYTF
16	TRBD2	.	TRBV4-1	TRBJ2-5	TGCGCCAGCAGCCAAGCCCCGGGACTAGGTCAAGAGACCCAGTACTTC	CASSQAPGLGQETQYF
19	TRBD2	.	TRBV5-8	TRBJ2-3	TGTGCCAGCAGACTCCCGGGACTAGCGGGGGGCCGACACACAGATACGCAGTATTTT	CASRLPGLAGGRHTDTQYF
15	TRBD2	.	TRBV7-9	TRBJ2-7	TGTGCCAGCATTGATCCTAGCGGGAGGACAGCCGAGCAGTACTTC	CASIDPSGRTAEQYF
14	.	.	TRBV10-3	TRBJ2-7	TGTGCCATCAGCCATGACAGGAACTCCTACGAGCAGTACTTC	CAISHDRNSYEQYF
11	TRBD2	.	TRBV19	TRBJ2-7	TGTGCTTGGGGGGGTAAGTACGAGCAGTACTTC	CAWGGKYEQYF
14	TRBD1	.	TRBV6-4	TRBJ2-2	TGTGCCAGCAGTGACGGACAGGGAACCGGGGAGCTGTTTTTT	CASSDGQGTGELFF
14	TRBD1	.	TRBV6-5	TRBJ1-2	TGTGCCAGCAGTTGGGGACAGGGAACCTATGGCTACACCTTC	CASSWGQGTYGYTF
14	.	.	TRBV9	TRBJ1-1	TGTGCCAGCAGCTCCGGGAGGACTAGCACTGAAGCTTTCTTT	CASSSGRTSTEAFF
14	.	.	TRBV5-4	TRBJ1-1	TGTGCCAGCAGCTTGACCGTCACGGACACTGAAGCTTTCTTT	CASSLTVTDTEAFF
9	.	.	TRBV6-4	TRBJ1-2	TGTGCCAGTGGCCCCGGCTACACCTTC	CASGPGYTF
17	.	.	TRBV3-1/TRBV3-2	TRBJ1-3	TGTGCCAGCAGCCAAGATATGGGGCGTCTCTCTGGAAACACCATATATTTT	CASSQDMGRLSGNTIYF
15	.	.	TRBV30	TRBJ2-4	TGTGCCTGGATGCTGCGGGGACTAGCCAAAAACATTCAGTACTTC	CAWMLRGLAKNIQYF
14	TRBD1	few	TRBV7-2	TRBJ2-7	TGTGCCAGCAGCCTCCCCGGGACAGGCTACGAGCAGTACTTC	CASSLPGTGYEQYF
13	.	.	TRBV12-5	TRBJ1-1	TGTGCTAGTAGTGGCCCGCTAGTTGCTGAAGCTTTCTTT	CASSGPLVAEAFF
16	.	few	TRBV5-4	TRBJ1-1	TGTGCCAGCAGCAAAGGGACCCCCTACAGGGACACTGAAGCTTTCTTT	CASSKGTPYRDTEAFF
17	.	.	TRBV28	TRBJ1-5	TGTGCCAGCAGTTTAAGGGGGACCGGGACAACAAATCAGCCCCAGCATTTT	CASSLRGTGTTNQPQHF
12	.	.	TRBV7-9	TRBJ2-5	TGTGCCAGCAGCGACTCCGGGGGGACCCAGTACTTC	CASSDSGGTQYF
17	TRBD2	.	TRBV6-2/TRBV6-3	TRBJ2-3	TGTGCCAGCAGTTACTCCTTGGCGGGAGGAAATGCAGATACGCAGTATTTT	CASSYSLAGGNADTQYF
11	.	.	TRBV12-5	TRBJ2-3	TGTGCTAGTGGTTTGGTGGAGGCGCAGTATTTT	CASGLVEAQYF
14	TRBD1	once	TRBV2	TRBJ2-5	TGTGCCAGTTCGGGACAGGATCGCCAAGAGACCCAGTACTTC	CASSGQDRQETQYF
16	.	.	TRBV4-3	TRBJ2-2	TGCGCCAGCAGCCAAGAGGGTACAGGGAGTACCGGGGAGCTGTTTTTT	CASSQEGTGSTGELFF
13	TRBD1	.	TRBV29-1	TRBJ2-1	TGCAGCGCTATCCGACAGGGGAGCAATGAGCAGTTCTTC	CSAIRQGSNEQFF
15	.	.	TRBV7-3	TRBJ2-7	TGTGCCAGCAGCTCGGCACCGGGGGACCCCTACGAGCAGTACTTC	CASSSAPGDPYEQYF
16	TRBD2	.	TRBV6-4	TRBJ2-3	TGTGCCAGCAGTCAGCTAGCGGGAGGGGGATCAGATACGCAGTATTTT	CASSQLAGGGSDTQYF
16	TRBD2	.	TRBV24-1	TRBJ2-1	TGTGCCACCAGTGACCCGACTAGCGGGAGGCTCGATGAGCAGTTCTTC	CATSDPTSGRLDEQFF
14	.	medium-sized	TRBV2	TRBJ2-7	TGTGCCAGCAGCCCAGACGGGAGCTCCTACGAGCAGTACTTC	CASSPDGSSYEQYF
15	.	.	TRBV7-6	TRBJ2-1	TGTGCCAGCAGCTTAGCGGGAGACCCGCAATTTGAGCAGTTCTTC	CASSLAGDPQFEQFF
13	.	.	TRBV12-3/TRBV12-4	TRBJ2-5	TGTGCCAGCAGTTTAGCGCTCAGAGAGACCCAGTACTTC	CASSLALRETQYF
13	.	.	TRBV5-4	TRBJ2-2	TGTGCCAGCATTGGACAGTCCACCGGGGAGCTGTTTTTT	CASIGQSTGELFF
12	.	.	TRBV10-1	TRBJ2-3	TGCGCCAGCAGTTACAGGGAAGATACGCAGTATTTT	CASSYREDTQYF
17	TRBD2	.	TRBV7-8	TRBJ2-7	TGTGCCAGCAGCTTAGGGGGAAGTCCGGGACTAGCCTACGAGCAGTACTTC	CASSLGGSPGLAYEQYF
14	.	.	TRBV19	TRBJ1-1	TGTGCCAGTAGTATCGGTTCCTCGGGCACTGAAGCTTTCTTT	CASSIGSSGTEAFF
16	.	.	TRBV11-2	TRBJ2-1	TGTGCCAGCAGCTTAGATTCCAGATTCTCCTACAATGAGCAGTTCTTC	CASSLDSRFSYNEQFF
14	TRBD1	.	TRBV5-6	TRBJ1-6	TGTGCCAGCAGTCCCGGGACAGGATATTCACCCCTCCACTTT	CASSPGTGYSPLHF
16	.	.	TRBV6-2/TRBV6-3	TRBJ1-5	TGTGCCAGCAACCCGTGGAGGGACGGACTAAATCAGCCCCAGCATTTT	CASNPWRDGLNQPQHF
12	.	.	TRBV6-6	TRBJ2-5	TGTGCCTGCAACAGGGTCCAAGAGACCCAGTACTTC	CACNRVQETQYF